These 7 T cell receptor beta chains were all obtained from the same sample, sequenced in a study of T-cell memory formation after mild COVID-19 (dated by TCRdb to 2020 to 2022). Library preparation employed 5' RACE. The data were produced on an Illumina NovaSeq 6000. The raw public reads went through TCRdb reprocessing: fastp at Q25, MiXCR clone calling, in-frame beta chains kept. CDR3 protein sequences are deduplicated, and each keeps its most common genes and DNA. The sample table lists around 470,000 distinct CDR3 sequences, 20% of them with a count of one. The ten most abundant clones make up more than 8% of the sample. Sequencing was done on a sample of PBMCs or a T cell subset sorted from them (not recorded which). These TCRs come from an adult woman who had mild COVID-19 (a few samples of this study predate the infection). The sample titles of this study are shuffled in the database, so cell type and time point are left out; the donor was told from shared clones.

This clonotype was detected a few times. In DNA, the CDR3 is TGTGCCAGCTCACCATCGCGGAAAAATGAGCAGTTCTTC. This encodes CASSPSRKNEQFF. The chain links TRBV18 to TRBJ2-1; D not certain. Deletions cut 2 bases from V and 7 bases from J, with 9 bases between. The CDR3 length is 13 residues. Germline values: CDR1 KGHSH, CDR2 LQKENI.

This clonotype was seen only a few times. The V call is TRBV20-1, the J call TRBJ1-6; TRBD1 agrees at 11 bases. The trim removed 3 bases at V and 10 bases at J, leaving 5 bases unmatched. This CDR3 contains 14 residues. CDR1 DFQATT and CDR2 SNEGSKA come from the germline V gene (reference sequence). CDR3 amino acids: CSARVGTGGSPLHF. CDR3 nucleotides: TGCAGTGCTAGGGTCGGGACAGGGGGATCACCCCTCCACTTT.

This chain joins TRBV6-2 or TRBV6-3 and TRBJ1-1; D is unclear. V was shortened by 4 bases and J by 2 bases, with 11 bases between the two germline ends. Germline V gene lookup returns CDR1 MNHEY and CDR2 SVGEGT. The CDR3 length is 14 residues. The CDR3 spells CASSFLTGNTEAFF. The CDR3 DNA sequence: TGTGCCAGCAGTTTCCTGACGGGAAACACTGAAGCTTTCTTT.

This clonotype was picked up a small number of times. The rearrangement uses TRBV18 and TRBJ2-3; D may be TRBD2 (6 bases). The CDR3 extends over 15 amino acids. The germline V gene encodes CDR1 KGHSH and CDR2 LQKENI. Trimming stripped 3 bases from V and 4 bases from J, with 14 bases between. The CDR3 region has the DNA TGTGCCAGCTCACCGGCCGGGAGAAACGCAGATACGCAGTATTTT. Protein: CASSPAGRNADTQYF.

This sequence joins TRBV20-1 and TRBJ2-1; D not certain. Germline assignment: CDR1 DFQATT and CDR2 SNEGSKA (reference sequence). The V gene lost 6 bases and the J gene lost 8 bases, with 11 bases spanning the gap. The CDR3 is 11 residues long. CDR3 amino acids: CSAREGDEQFF. Written as DNA, the CDR3 is TGCAGTGCCCGAGAAGGCGATGAGCAGTTCTTC.

This clonotype came up many times. The rearrangement links TRBV12-3 or TRBV12-4 to TRBJ2-5; D call uncertain. Trimming removed 6 bases at V and 3 bases at J, with 8 bases between. There are 12 residues in the CDR3. The CDR3 DNA is TGTGCCAGCAGCCCTACAGAAGAGACCCAGTACTTC. The encoded protein is CASSPTEETQYF.

This clonotype was counted at least ten times. The genes are TRBV3-1 and TRBJ1-1; possibly TRBD1 for D (6 bases). Germline CDR1 is LGHDT and CDR2 is YNNKEL (reference sequence). The CDR3 sequence is 16 residues long. Trimming took off 0 bases at V and 0 bases at J, with 11 bases between the two ends. The CDR3 region is CASSQDWGAMNTEAFF. CDR3 coding DNA: TGTGCCAGCAGCCAAGATTGGGGGGCAATGAACACTGAAGCTTTCTTT. Supplemented by reference TRBV3-1 and TRBJ1-1, the full variable domain reads DTAVSQTPKYLVTQMGNDKSIKCEQNLGHDTMYWYKQDSKKFLKIMFSYNNKELIINETVPNRFSPKSPDKAHLNLHINSLELGDSAVYFCASSQDWGAMNTEAFFGQGTRLTVV.